This is a list of T cell receptor beta chains from one sample in a study of blood T cell repertoires in COVID-19. TCRdb's table, derived via immunoSEQ multiplex PCR, lists solely in-frame clones and lacks some. This table holds 70,000 to 75,000 clones, 65% to 85% found once. The specimen sequenced was peripheral blood. These TCRs come from a woman in her sixties or seventies with acute or convalescent COVID-19. The CDR3 runs from the conserved cysteine through the conserved F or W.

V: TRBV7-2; CDR3: CASSFGTGAYEQYF
V: TRBV5-1; CDR3: CASSFFTSGRAFQETQYF
V: TRBV2; CDR3: CAARGPMNTEAFF
V: TRBV18; CDR3: CASSLQRAGARSSEQFF
V: TRBV4-1; CDR3: CASSQEEVRGNTIYF
V: TRBV7-9; CDR3: CASSLGQMNTEAFF
V: TRBV19; CDR3: CASSIQSGDYGYTF
V: TRBV4-2; CDR3: CASSQVEGPSGRAHEQYF
V: TRBV19; CDR3: CASIDRGIAEAFF
V: TRBV27; CDR3: CANMIKPGGPDTQYF
V: TRBV5-1; CDR3: CASSISGANEKLFF
V: TRBV27; CDR3: CASRTVGIAGSRETQYF
V: TRBV5-4; CDR3: CASSLDSYGYTF
V: TRBV4-2; CDR3: CASSQEGGQSRNTIYF
V: TRBV28; CDR3: CASSLVPRTGGATNTGELFF
V: TRBV18; CDR3: CASSPLGTSGSTDTQYF
V: TRBV18; CDR3: CASSPQVRGTQHF
V: TRBV3-1/TRBV3-2; CDR3: CASSQTPRQGTDQPQHF
V: TRBV19; CDR3: CASRRQASSYEQYF
V: TRBV6-5; CDR3: CASRASSYNSPLHF
V: TRBV14; CDR3: CASNQGGLSSNEQFF
V: TRBV28; CDR3: CASIPGGASYEQYF
V: TRBV6-2/TRBV6-3; CDR3: CASSYHSSSYEQYF
V: TRBV2; CDR3: CASRESRTGSDYF
V: TRBV28; CDR3: CASSLVTTEQYF
V: TRBV24-1; CDR3: CATSAPPGQALLAGGTGELFF
V: TRBV5-1; CDR3: CASSGGTGPSTDTQYF
V: TRBV30; CDR3: CAWSKGQPGNQPQHF
V: TRBV12-3/TRBV12-4; CDR3: CASSLTTRNPTF
V: TRBV5-5; CDR3: CASSWDRDRGGSGANVLTF
V: TRBV9; CDR3: CASRAQGYGYTF
V: TRBV27; CDR3: CASTNRGQGGSPLHF